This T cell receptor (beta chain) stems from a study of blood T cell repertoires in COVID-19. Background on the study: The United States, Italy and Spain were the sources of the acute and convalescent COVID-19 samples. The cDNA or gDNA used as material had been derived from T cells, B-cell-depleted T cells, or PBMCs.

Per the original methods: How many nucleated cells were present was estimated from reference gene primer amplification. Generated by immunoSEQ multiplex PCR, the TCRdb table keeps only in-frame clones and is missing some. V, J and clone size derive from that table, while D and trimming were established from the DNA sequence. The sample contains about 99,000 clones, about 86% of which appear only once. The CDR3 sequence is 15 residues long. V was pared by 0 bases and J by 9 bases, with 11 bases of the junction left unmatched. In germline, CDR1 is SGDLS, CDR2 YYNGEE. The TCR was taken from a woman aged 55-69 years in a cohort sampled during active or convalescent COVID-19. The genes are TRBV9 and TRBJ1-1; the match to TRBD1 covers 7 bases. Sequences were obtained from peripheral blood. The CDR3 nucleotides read TGTGCCAGCAGCGTAGACAGGGGTATGGCGAGAAAAGCTTTCTTT. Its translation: CASSVDRGMARKAFF.